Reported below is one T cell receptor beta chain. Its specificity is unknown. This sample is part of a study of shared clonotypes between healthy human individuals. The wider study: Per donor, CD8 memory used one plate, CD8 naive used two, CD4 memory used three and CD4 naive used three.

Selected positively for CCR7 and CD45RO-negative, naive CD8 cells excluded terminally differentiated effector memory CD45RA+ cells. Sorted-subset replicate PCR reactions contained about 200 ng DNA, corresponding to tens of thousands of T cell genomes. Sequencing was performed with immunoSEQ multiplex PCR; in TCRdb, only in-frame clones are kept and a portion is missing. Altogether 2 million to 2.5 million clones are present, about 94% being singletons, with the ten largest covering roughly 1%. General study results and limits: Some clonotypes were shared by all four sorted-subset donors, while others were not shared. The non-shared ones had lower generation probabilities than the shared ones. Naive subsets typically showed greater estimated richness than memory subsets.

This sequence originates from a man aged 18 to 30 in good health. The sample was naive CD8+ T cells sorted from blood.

The CDR3 sequence: CASSLVSPNTEAFF. CDR3 DNA sequence: TGCGCCAGCAGCTTGGTTAGTCCAAACACTGAAGCTTTCTTT. The rearrangement uses TRBV5-1 and TRBJ1-1; D is uncertain. CDR3 length equals 14 residues. V dropped 0 bases and J dropped 2 bases, with 8 bases sitting between them. CDR1 and CDR2 (germline): SGHRS, YFSETQ.